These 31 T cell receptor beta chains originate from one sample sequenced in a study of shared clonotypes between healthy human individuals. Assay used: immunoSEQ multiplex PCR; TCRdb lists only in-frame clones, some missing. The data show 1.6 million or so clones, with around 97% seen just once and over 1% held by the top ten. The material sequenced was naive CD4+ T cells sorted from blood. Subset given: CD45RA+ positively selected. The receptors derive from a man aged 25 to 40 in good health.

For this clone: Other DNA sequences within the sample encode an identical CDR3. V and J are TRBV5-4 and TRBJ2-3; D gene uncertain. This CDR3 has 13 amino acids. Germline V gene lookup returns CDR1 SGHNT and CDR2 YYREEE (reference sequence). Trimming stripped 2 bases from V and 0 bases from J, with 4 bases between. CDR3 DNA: TGTGCCAGCAGCTTAGGGAGCACAGATACGCAGTATTTT. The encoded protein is CASSLGSTDTQYF.

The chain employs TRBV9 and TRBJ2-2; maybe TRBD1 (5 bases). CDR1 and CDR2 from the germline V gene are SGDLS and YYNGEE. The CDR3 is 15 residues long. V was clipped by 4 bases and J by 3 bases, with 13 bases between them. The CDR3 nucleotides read TGTGCCAGCAGCTCCCAGTGGGGCTACACCGGGGAGCTGTTTTTT. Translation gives CASSSQWGYTGELFF.

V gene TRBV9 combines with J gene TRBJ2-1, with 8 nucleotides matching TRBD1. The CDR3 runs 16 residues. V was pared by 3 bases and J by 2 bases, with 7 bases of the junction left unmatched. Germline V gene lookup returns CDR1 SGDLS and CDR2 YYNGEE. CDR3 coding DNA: TGTGCCAGCAGCGCATATCCGGGACAGGCCTACAATGAGCAGTTCTTC. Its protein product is CASSAYPGQAYNEQFF.

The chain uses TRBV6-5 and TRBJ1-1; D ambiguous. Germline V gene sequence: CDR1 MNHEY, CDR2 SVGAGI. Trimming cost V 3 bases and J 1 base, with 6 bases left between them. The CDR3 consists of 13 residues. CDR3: CASSYKQNTEAFF. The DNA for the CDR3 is TGTGCCAGCAGTTATAAGCAGAACACTGAAGCTTTCTTT.

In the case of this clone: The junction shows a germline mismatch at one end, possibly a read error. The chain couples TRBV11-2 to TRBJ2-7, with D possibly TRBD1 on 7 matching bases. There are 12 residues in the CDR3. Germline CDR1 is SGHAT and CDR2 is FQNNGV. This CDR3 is CASSSRPGDSRF. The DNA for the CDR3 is TGTGCCAGCAGCTCTCGCCCGGGGGACAGCCGCTTC.

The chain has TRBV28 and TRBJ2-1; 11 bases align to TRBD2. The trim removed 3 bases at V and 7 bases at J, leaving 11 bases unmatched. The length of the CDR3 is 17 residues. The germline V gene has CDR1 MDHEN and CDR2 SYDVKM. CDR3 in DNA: TGTGCCAGCAGTTTTCCGGGACTAGCGGAGGCAGGGAATGAGCAGTTCTTC. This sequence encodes CASSFPGLAEAGNEQFF.

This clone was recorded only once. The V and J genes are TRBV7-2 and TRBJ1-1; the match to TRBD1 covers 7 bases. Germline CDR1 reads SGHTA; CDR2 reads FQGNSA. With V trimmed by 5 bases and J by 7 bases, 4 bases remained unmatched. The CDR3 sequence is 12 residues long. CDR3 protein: CASSTQGLEAFF. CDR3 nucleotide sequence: TGTGCCAGCAGCACACAGGGGCTTGAAGCTTTCTTT.

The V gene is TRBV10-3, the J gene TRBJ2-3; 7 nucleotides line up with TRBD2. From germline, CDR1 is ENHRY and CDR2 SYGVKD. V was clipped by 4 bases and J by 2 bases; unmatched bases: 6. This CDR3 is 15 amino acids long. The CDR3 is CAISVPGGLTDTQYF. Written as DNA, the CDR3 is TGTGCCATCAGTGTCCCGGGGGGACTCACAGATACGCAGTATTTT.

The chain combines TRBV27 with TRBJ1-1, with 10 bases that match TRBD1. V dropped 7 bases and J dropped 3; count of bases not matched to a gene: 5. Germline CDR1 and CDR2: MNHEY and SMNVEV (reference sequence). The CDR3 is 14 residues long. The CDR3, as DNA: TGTGCCAGCAACGACAGGGGGCGCGACACTGAAGCTTTCTTT. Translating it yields CASNDRGRDTEAFF.

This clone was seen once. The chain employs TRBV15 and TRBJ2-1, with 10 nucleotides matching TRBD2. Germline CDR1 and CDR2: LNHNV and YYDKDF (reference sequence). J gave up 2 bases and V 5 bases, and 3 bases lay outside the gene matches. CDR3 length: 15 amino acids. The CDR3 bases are TGTGCCACCAGCCGGACTAGCGGAACCTACAATGAGCAGTTCTTC. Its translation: CATSRTSGTYNEQFF.

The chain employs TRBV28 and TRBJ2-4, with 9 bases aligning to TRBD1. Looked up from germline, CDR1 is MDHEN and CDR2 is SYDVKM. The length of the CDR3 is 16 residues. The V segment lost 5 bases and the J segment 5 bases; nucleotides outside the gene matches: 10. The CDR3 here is CASSNLGTGNENIQYF. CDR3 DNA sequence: TGTGCCAGCAGTAACCTAGGGACAGGGAACGAAAACATTCAGTACTTC.

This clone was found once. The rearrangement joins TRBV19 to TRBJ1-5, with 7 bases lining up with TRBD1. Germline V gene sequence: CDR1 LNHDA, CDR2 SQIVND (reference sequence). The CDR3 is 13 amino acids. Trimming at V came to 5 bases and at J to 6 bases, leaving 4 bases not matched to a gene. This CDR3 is CASSFDRAQPQHF. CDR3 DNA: TGTGCCAGTAGTTTCGACAGGGCTCAGCCCCAGCATTTT.

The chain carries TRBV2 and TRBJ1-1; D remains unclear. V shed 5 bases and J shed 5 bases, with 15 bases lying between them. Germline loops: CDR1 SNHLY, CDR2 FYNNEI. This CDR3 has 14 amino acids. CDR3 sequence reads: CASSKSPGGTEAFF. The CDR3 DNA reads TGTGCCAGCAGTAAATCCCCGGGAGGGACTGAAGCTTTCTTT.

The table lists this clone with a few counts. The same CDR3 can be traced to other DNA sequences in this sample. CDR3 in DNA: TGTGCCAGCAGTTACCTGGGCACTGAAGCTTTCTTT. Its translation: CASSYLGTEAFF. The J gene is TRBJ1-1, the V gene TRBV6-5; no clear D. CDR3 length: 12 amino acids. Trimming removed 2 bases from V and 4 bases from J, with 5 bases in between. Germline V gives CDR1 MNHEY, CDR2 SVGAGI.

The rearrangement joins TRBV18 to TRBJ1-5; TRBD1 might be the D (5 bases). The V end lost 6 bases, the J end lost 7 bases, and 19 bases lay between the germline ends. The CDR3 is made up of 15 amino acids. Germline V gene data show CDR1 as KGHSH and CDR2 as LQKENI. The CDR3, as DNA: TGTGCCAGCTCCGACCATAGGGGAGGGCAACAGCCCCAGCATTTT. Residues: CASSDHRGGQQPQHF.

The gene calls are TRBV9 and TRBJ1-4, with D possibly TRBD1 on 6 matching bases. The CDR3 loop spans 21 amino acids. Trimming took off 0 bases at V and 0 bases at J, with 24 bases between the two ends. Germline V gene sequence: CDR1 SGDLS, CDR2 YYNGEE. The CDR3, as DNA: TGTGCCAGCAGCGTAGGTCCCGGGACTCGGGGGCTTCCCGCAACTAATGAAAAACTGTTTTTT. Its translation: CASSVGPGTRGLPATNEKLFF.

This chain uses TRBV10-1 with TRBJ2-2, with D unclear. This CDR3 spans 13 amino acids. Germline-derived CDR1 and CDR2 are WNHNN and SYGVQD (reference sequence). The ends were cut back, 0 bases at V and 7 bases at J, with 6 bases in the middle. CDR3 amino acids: CASSESKIGELFF. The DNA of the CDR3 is TGCGCCAGCAGTGAGTCGAAAATCGGGGAGCTGTTTTTT.

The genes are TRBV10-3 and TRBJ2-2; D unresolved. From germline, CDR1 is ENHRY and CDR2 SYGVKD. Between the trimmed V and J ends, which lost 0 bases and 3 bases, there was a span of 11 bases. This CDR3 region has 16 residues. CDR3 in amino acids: CAISESSGSDTGELFF. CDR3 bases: TGTGCCATCAGTGAGTCATCTGGGTCCGACACCGGGGAGCTGTTTTTT.

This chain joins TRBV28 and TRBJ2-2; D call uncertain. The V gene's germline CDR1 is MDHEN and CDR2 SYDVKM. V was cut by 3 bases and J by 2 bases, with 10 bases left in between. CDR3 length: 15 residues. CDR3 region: CASSFAGLNTGELFF. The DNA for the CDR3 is TGTGCCAGCAGTTTTGCTGGCCTTAACACCGGGGAGCTGTTTTTT. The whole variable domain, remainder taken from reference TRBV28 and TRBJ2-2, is DVKVTQSSRYLVKRTGEKVFLECVQDMDHENMFWYRQDPGLGLRLIYFSYDVKMKEKGDIPEGYSVSREKKERFSLILESASTNQTSMYLCASSFAGLNTGELFFGEGSRLTVL.

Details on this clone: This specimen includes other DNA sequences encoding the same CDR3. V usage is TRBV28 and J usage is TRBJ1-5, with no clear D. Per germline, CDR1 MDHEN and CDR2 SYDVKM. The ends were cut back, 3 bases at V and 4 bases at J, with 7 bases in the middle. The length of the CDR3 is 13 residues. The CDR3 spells CASSLLGNQPQHF. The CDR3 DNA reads TGTGCCAGCAGTTTGCTAGGGAATCAGCCCCAGCATTTT.

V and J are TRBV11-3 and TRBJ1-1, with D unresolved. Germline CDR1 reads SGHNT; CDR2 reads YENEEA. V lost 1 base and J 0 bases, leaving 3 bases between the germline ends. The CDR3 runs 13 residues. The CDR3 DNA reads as TGTGCCAGCAGCTTAGTTCTGAACACTGAAGCTTTCTTT. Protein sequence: CASSLVLNTEAFF.

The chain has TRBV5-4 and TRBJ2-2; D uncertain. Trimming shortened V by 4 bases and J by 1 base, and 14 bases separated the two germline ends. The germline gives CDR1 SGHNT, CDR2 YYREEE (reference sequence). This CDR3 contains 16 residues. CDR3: CASSTRPTKNTGELFF. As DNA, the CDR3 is TGTGCCAGCAGCACCCGACCGACAAAGAACACCGGGGAGCTGTTTTTT.

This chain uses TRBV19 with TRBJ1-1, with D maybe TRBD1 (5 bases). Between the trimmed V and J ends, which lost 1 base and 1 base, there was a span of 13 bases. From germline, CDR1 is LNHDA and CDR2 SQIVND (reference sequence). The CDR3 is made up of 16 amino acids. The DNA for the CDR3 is TGTGCCAGTAGTATAGGCTTTGCAAGGGGGAACACTGAAGCTTTCTTT. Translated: CASSIGFARGNTEAFF.

CDR3 bases: TGTGCCAGTAGGGAGGACAGGAGTAATGAAAAACTGTTTTTT. Translation gives CASREDRSNEKLFF. The chain employs TRBV19 and TRBJ1-4, with 7 nucleotides matching TRBD1. Germline CDR1 is LNHDA and CDR2 is SQIVND (reference sequence). The CDR3 length is 14 residues. The V and J ends lost 6 bases and 4 bases, in that order; junction bases with no gene match: 5.

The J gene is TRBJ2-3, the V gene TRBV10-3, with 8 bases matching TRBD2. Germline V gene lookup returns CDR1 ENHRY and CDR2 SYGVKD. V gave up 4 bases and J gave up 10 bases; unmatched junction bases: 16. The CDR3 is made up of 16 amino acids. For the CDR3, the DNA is TGTGCCATCAGTGCGGCTAAACGGGAGGGCCATCCCTCGCAGTATTTT. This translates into CAISAAKREGHPSQYF.

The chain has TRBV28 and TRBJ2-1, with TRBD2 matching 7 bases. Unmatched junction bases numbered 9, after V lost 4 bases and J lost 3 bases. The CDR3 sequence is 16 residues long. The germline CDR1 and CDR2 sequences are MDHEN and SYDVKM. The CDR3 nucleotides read TGTGCCAGCAGTTATCGACTAAGCGGGATCTACAATGAGCAGTTCTTC. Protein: CASSYRLSGIYNEQFF.

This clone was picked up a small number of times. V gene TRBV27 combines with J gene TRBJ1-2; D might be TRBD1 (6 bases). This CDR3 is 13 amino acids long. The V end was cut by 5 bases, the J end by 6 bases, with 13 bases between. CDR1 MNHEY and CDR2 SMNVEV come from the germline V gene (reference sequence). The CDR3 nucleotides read TGTGCCAGCAGTCCCACAGGGTGGAATGGCTACACCTTC. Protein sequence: CASSPTGWNGYTF.

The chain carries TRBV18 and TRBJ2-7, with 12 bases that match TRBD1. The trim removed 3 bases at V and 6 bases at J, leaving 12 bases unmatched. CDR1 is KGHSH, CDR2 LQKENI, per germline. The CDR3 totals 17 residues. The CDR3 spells CASSPLGQGALSAEQYF. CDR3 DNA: TGTGCCAGCTCACCCCTGGGACAGGGGGCGCTTTCGGCCGAGCAGTACTTC.

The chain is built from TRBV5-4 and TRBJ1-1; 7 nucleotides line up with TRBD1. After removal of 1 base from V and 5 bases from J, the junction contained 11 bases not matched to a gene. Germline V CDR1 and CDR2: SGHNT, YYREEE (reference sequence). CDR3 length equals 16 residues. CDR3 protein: CASSLPLAGGVTEAFF. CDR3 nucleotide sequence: TGTGCCAGCAGCTTGCCTCTGGCAGGGGGTGTGACTGAAGCTTTCTTT. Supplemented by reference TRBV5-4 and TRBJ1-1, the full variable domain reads ETGVTQSPTHLIKTRGQQVTLRCSSQSGHNTVSWYQQALGQGPQFIFQYYREEENGRGNFPPRFSGLQFPNYSSELNVNALELDDSALYLCASSLPLAGGVTEAFFGQGTRLTVV.

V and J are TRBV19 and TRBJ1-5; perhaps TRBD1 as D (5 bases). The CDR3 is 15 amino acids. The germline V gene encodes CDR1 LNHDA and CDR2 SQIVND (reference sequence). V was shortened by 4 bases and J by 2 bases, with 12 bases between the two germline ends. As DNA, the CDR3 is TGTGCCAGTAGTAGTAGGTGGGGGGGCAATCAGCCCCAGCATTTT. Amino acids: CASSSRWGGNQPQHF.

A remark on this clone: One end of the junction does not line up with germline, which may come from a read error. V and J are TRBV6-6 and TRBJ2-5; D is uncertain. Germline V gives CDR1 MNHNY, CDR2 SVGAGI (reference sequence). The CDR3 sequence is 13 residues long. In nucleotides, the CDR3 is TGTGCCAGCAGATATATGGTACAAGGGACCCAGTACTTC. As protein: CASRYMVQGTQYF.